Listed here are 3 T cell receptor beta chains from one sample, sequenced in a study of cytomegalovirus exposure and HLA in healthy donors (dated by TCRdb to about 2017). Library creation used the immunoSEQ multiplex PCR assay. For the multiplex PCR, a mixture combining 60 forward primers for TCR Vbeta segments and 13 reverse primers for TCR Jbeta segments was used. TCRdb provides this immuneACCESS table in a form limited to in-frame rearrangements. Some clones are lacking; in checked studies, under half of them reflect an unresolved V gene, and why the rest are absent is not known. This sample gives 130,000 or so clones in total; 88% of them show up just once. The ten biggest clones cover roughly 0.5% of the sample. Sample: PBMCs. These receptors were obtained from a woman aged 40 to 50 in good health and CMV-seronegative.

CDR3 region: CASSLESGGDEQFF. The CDR3 nucleotides read TGCGCCAGCAGCTTGGAGAGCGGAGGCGATGAGCAGTTCTTC. The chain recombines TRBV5-1 with TRBJ2-1; tentative D call: TRBD2 (5 bases). The CDR3 length is 14 residues. Germline V lookup: CDR1 SGHRS, CDR2 YFSETQ. Trimming cost V 0 bases and J 8 bases, with 12 bases left between them.

DNA of the CDR3: TGCGCCAGCAGTTTGACAGCCGGTTACGAGCAGTACTTC. Protein product: CASSLTAGYEQYF. V gene TRBV4-1 combines with J gene TRBJ2-7, with D possibly being TRBD1 (5 bases). The germline V gene encodes CDR1 MGHRA and CDR2 YSYEKL. V was trimmed by 6 bases and J by 4 bases, leaving 13 bases between them. The CDR3 is 13 residues long.

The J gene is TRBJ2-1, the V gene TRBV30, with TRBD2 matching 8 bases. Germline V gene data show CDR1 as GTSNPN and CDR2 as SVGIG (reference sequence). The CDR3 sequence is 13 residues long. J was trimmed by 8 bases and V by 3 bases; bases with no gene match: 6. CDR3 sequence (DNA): TGTGCCTGGAGCTGGCGGGAGGCGGATGAGCAGTTCTTC. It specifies CAWSWREADEQFF.